The 26 T cell receptor beta chains reported below all come from one sample, sequenced in a study of Ad26.COV2.S vaccination and SARS-CoV-2 variants. Using immunoSEQ multiplex PCR, the repertoire was profiled, and TCRdb retains in-frame clones only, with some absent. The profile covers a few hundred thousand clones, with roughly 85% appearing a single time and approximately 7.8% taken by the ten largest. This sample's treatment: 19 received Ad26.COV2.S at low or high dose, single or two shots; about 5 received placebo; per-sample allocation not given. Specimen acquisition occurred on day 63 following the initial vaccine or placebo injection. Specimen: peripheral blood, collected in a trial of Ad26.COV2.S vaccine versus placebo. The source is a person aged 18-60 years who received the Ad26.COV2.S COVID-19 vaccine or a placebo.

The rearrangement joins TRBV6-6 to TRBJ2-7; D might be TRBD2 (5 bases). V lost 5 bases and J lost 6, with 20 bases in between. The CDR3 is 15 amino acids. The V gene's germline CDR1 is MNHNY and CDR2 SVGAGI (reference sequence). CDR3 sequence reads: CASSHPIASLSEQYF. The DNA of the CDR3 is TGTGCCAGCAGTCACCCGATAGCTAGCCTCTCCGAGCAGTACTTC.

The rearrangement joins TRBV7-3 to TRBJ1-1, with D possibly TRBD1 on 5 matching bases. The CDR3 covers 15 residues. Germline V gene sequence: CDR1 SGHTA, CDR2 FQGTGA. V was trimmed by 5 bases and J by 3 bases, leaving 16 bases between them. The CDR3, as DNA: TGTGCCAGCAGCGGGGGACCCCTAGCTTACACTGAAGCTTTCTTT. Encoded protein: CASSGGPLAYTEAFF.

V gene TRBV19 combines with J gene TRBJ1-2, with D perhaps TRBD1 (5 bases). In germline, CDR1 is LNHDA, CDR2 SQIVND (reference sequence). The CDR3 sequence is 12 residues long. V was cut by 10 bases and J by 2 bases, with 11 bases left in between. As DNA, the CDR3 is TGTGCCACTACGACAGCGAACTATGGCTACACCTTC. Translation gives CATTTANYGYTF. Based on the CDR3 plus reference TRBV19 and TRBJ1-2, the full variable domain is DGGITQSPKYLFRKEGQNVTLSCEQNLNHDAMYWYRQDPGQGLRLIYYSQIVNDFQKGDIAEGYSVSREKKESFPLTVTSAQKNPTAFYLCATTTANYGYTFGSGTRLTVV.

The V gene is TRBV19, the J gene TRBJ2-3, with a weak D call TRBD1 (6 bases). Germline loops: CDR1 LNHDA, CDR2 SQIVND (reference sequence). This CDR3 is built from 14 residues. V was trimmed by 6 bases and J by 2 bases, leaving 12 bases between them. CDR3 amino acids: CASRDSPHTDTQYF. The CDR3 DNA reads TGTGCCAGTAGGGACAGTCCACACACAGATACGCAGTATTTT.

The V and J genes are TRBV2 and TRBJ2-2; no reliable D call. Looked up from germline, CDR1 is SNHLY and CDR2 is FYNNEI. There are 16 residues in the CDR3. The ends were cut back, 4 bases at V and 4 bases at J, with 16 bases in the middle. CDR3 nucleotide sequence: TGTGCCAGCAGTGTTAGAAGGTTTTGGTCCACCGGGGAGCTGTTTTTT. Translating it yields CASSVRRFWSTGELFF.

Within the sample, this clone is medium-sized. The chain recombines TRBV4-2 with TRBJ2-7; 9 bases are shared with TRBD2. The V segment lost 0 bases and the J segment 2 bases; nucleotides outside the gene matches: 2. Looked up from germline, CDR1 is LGHNA and CDR2 is YNFKEQ. The CDR3 covers 15 residues. The CDR3 reads CASSQDRGGAYEQYF. CDR3 coding DNA: TGTGCCAGCAGCCAAGATCGCGGGGGGGCCTACGAGCAGTACTTC.

This chain links TRBV10-1 with TRBJ2-5, with 8 bases that match TRBD1. CDR3 length equals 14 residues. V lost 8 bases, J lost 2 bases, and 7 bases stayed unmatched. From germline, CDR1 is WNHNN and CDR2 SYGVQD (reference sequence). DNA for the CDR3: TGCGCCAGCTGCCGGGACAGGCCGCAAGAGACCCAGTACTTC. As protein: CASCRDRPQETQYF.

The chain has TRBV6-1 and TRBJ1-2, with 9 bases aligning to TRBD1. The ends lost 3 bases at V and 8 bases at J; junction bases unmatched: 10. Per the germline V gene, CDR1 is MNHNS and CDR2 is SASEGT. The CDR3 extends over 15 amino acids. CDR3 DNA: TGTGCCAGCAGTGAGTTACAGGGGGCAGGCGGGGGCTACACCTTC. It yields the protein CASSELQGAGGGYTF.

The genes are TRBV6-1 and TRBJ2-3, with D possibly matching TRBD1 (6 bases). Germline CDR1 reads MNHNS; CDR2 reads SASEGT. The CDR3 spans 15 residues. V lost 0 bases, J lost 2 bases, and 9 bases lay in between. This CDR3 reads CASSEAGADTDTQYF. CDR3 in DNA: TGTGCCAGCAGTGAAGCGGGGGCAGACACAGATACGCAGTATTTT.

This chain joins TRBV19 and TRBJ2-1; the match to TRBD1 covers 7 bases. There are 12 residues in the CDR3. V dropped 6 bases and J dropped 6; count of bases not matched to a gene: 2. The germline V gene has CDR1 LNHDA and CDR2 SQIVND (reference sequence). The DNA of the CDR3 is TGTGCCAGTAGAGAGGGGGCCAATGAGCAGTTCTTC. It specifies CASREGANEQFF.

The V and J genes are TRBV24-1 and TRBJ2-3; 9 nucleotides align to TRBD1. The CDR3 spans 16 residues. Germline trimming cut 4 bases from V and 4 bases from J; bases unmatched to any gene: 8. CDR1 and CDR2 (germline): KGHDR, SFDVKD. This CDR3 is CATSDSDRGGPDTQYF. In DNA, the CDR3 is TGTGCCACCAGTGACTCCGACAGGGGGGGCCCAGATACGCAGTATTTT.

The J gene is TRBJ2-1, the V gene TRBV24-1, with 9 positions matching TRBD1. V lost 4 bases, J lost 2 bases, and 8 bases stayed unmatched. Germline V gene lookup returns CDR1 KGHDR and CDR2 SFDVKD. The CDR3 has 17 amino acids. The CDR3 nucleotides read TGTGCCACCAGTGAACCGGACAGGGGTATGCCCTACAATGAGCAGTTCTTC. Protein sequence: CATSEPDRGMPYNEQFF.

This clone showed up just once. The gene calls are TRBV4-1 and TRBJ2-5; the D is unclear. CDR1 and CDR2 from the germline V gene are MGHRA and YSYEKL. Trimming shortened V by 0 bases and J by 5 bases, and 4 bases separated the two germline ends. This CDR3 region has 12 residues. The CDR3 DNA reads as TGCGCCAGCAGCCAAGAATCGGAGACCCAGTACTTC. It codes for CASSQESETQYF.

The chain combines TRBV1 with TRBJ2-4; the table names TRBD2, a call not compared with the DNA. TRBV1 is termed a pseudogene. This CDR3 is 18 amino acids long. CDR3 amino acids: CTSSQVRTSGGLKNIQYF. The CDR3 nucleotides are TGCACCAGCAGCCAAGTAAGAACTAGCGGGGGGCTTAAAAACATTCAGTACTTC.

This rearrangement joins TRBV5-5 to TRBJ2-7; 11 nucleotides agree with TRBD2. The V gene end was trimmed by 4 bases and the J gene end by 1 base; junction bases not matched to a gene: 4. CDR3 size: 15 residues. Germline V gene sequence: CDR1 SGHKS, CDR2 YYEKEE (reference sequence). The CDR3 DNA is TGTGCCAGCAGCGTGGGACTAGCGGTGTCCTACGAGCAGTACTTC. Encoded protein: CASSVGLAVSYEQYF.

The chain is built from TRBV19 and TRBJ1-5, with D perhaps TRBD1 (6 bases). In germline, CDR1 is LNHDA, CDR2 SQIVND (reference sequence). V dropped 3 bases and J dropped 9 bases, with 15 bases sitting between them. CDR3 length: 14 amino acids. CDR3 DNA sequence: TGTGCCAGTAGTATGGCGACGGGGGCCGGGCCCCAGCATTTT. Its protein is CASSMATGAGPQHF. Using reference TRBV19 and TRBJ1-5 for the parts outside the CDR3, the full variable domain is DGGITQSPKYLFRKEGQNVTLSCEQNLNHDAMYWYRQDPGQGLRLIYYSQIVNDFQKGDIAEGYSVSREKKESFPLTVTSAQKNPTAFYLCASSMATGAGPQHFGDGTRLSIL.

CDR3: CASSSRKGRENIQYF. In DNA form, the CDR3 reads TGTGCCAGCAGCTCCCGTAAAGGAAGGGAAAACATTCAGTACTTC. V is TRBV13 and J is TRBJ2-4, with D unresolved. CDR1 PRHDT and CDR2 FYEKMQ come from the germline V gene (reference sequence). V gave up 4 bases and J gave up 5 bases, with 15 bases separating them. This CDR3 is built from 15 residues.

This sequence joins TRBV10-3 and TRBJ2-2, with D perhaps matching TRBD2 (7 bases). The CDR3 is 12 amino acids. V gave up 11 bases and J gave up 3 bases, with 10 bases separating them. Germline assignment: CDR1 ENHRY and CDR2 SYGVKD. CDR3 amino acids: CAGGADTGELFF. CDR3 DNA: TGTGCCGGGGGGGCGGACACCGGGGAGCTGTTTTTT.

This clone was found once. The V and J genes are TRBV7-6 and TRBJ2-3; possible D gene TRBD2, 6 bases. From germline, CDR1 is SGHVS and CDR2 FNYEAQ. The V and J ends lost 5 bases and 6 bases respectively, with 9 bases between them. The CDR3 runs to 12 residues. Here the CDR3 DNA reads TGTGCCAGCAGCCATCTAGCGGATACGCAGTATTTT. It encodes CASSHLADTQYF.

The chain recombines TRBV18 with TRBJ2-7, with D perhaps TRBD2 (6 bases). CDR3 length: 15 residues. Germline lookup yields CDR1 KGHSH and CDR2 LQKENI. The ends were cut back, 5 bases at V and 3 bases at J, with 17 bases in the middle. This chain's CDR3 is CASSTLGTGDYEQYF. CDR3 in DNA: TGTGCCAGCTCAACACTCGGGACTGGAGACTACGAGCAGTACTTC.

The V gene is TRBV4-3, the J gene TRBJ1-2; 8 bases align to TRBD1. The CDR3 has 14 amino acids. CDR1 is LGHNA, CDR2 YSLEER, per germline. The V segment lost 4 bases and the J segment 7 bases; nucleotides outside the gene matches: 8. Here the CDR3 DNA reads TGCGCCAGCAGCCGATCCGGACAGGGAGGTGGCTACACCTTC. Its protein is CASSRSGQGGGYTF.

J is TRBJ1-5 and V is TRBV11-3; TRBD1 is a possible D gene (6 bases). The ends were cut back, 7 bases at V and 8 bases at J, with 21 bases in the middle. CDR1 is SGHNT, CDR2 YENEEA, per germline. The CDR3 extends over 15 amino acids. This chain's CDR3 is CASTSGGSRSEPQHF. The CDR3 bases are TGTGCCAGCACCTCGGGGGGCTCCAGGTCGGAGCCCCAGCATTTT.

The V and J genes are TRBV4-1 and TRBJ1-6; D remains unclear. Trimming took off 4 bases at V and 10 bases at J, with 14 bases between the two ends. The length of the CDR3 is 14 residues. Germline-derived CDR1 and CDR2 are MGHRA and YSYEKL. The CDR3 nucleotides read TGCGCCAGCAGCCCCGCCAGGTCTGGGTCACCCCTCCACTTT. Protein: CASSPARSGSPLHF.

The rearrangement joins TRBV12-5 to TRBJ2-1, with 8 bases fitting TRBD2. The germline gives CDR1 LGHNT, CDR2 FRNRAP. After removal of 3 bases from V and 9 bases from J, the junction contained 13 bases not matched to a gene. CDR3 size: 16 residues. This chain's CDR3 is CASGFFSGTRRAEQFF. The CDR3 bases are TGTGCTAGTGGTTTTTTTTCCGGGACTAGAAGAGCTGAGCAGTTCTTC.

J is TRBJ2-1 and V is TRBV19, with 8 bases identical to TRBD1. The CDR3 is 15 amino acids. V lost 3 bases to trimming and J lost 3 bases; unmatched junction nucleotides: 4. Germline-derived CDR1 and CDR2 are LNHDA and SQIVND (reference sequence). CDR3 DNA sequence: TGTGCCAGTAGTATGACAGGGGCGAACTACAATGAGCAGTTCTTC. Protein product: CASSMTGANYNEQFF.

V usage is TRBV11-2 and J usage is TRBJ2-2; D gene ambiguous. The CDR3 loop spans 16 amino acids. Germline-derived CDR1 and CDR2 are SGHAT and FQNNGV. Trimming removed 2 bases at V and 1 base at J, with 11 bases between. Here the CDR3 reads CASSLFNSGNTGELFF. The CDR3 nucleotides are TGTGCCAGCAGCTTATTTAATTCAGGGAACACCGGGGAGCTGTTTTTT.